The following is a T cell receptor beta chain sequence with its context. The sample originates from a study of blood T cell repertoires in COVID-19. On the study more broadly: Acute-phase and convalescent COVID-19 samples originated in the United States, Italy and Spain. Sources were T cells, B-cell-depleted T cells, or PBMCs; the material itself was cDNA or gDNA.

As handled by the study authors: For nucleated cells, counts were estimated from reference gene primer amplification. Using immunoSEQ multiplex PCR, the repertoire was profiled, and TCRdb retains in-frame clones only, with some absent. V and J calls and clone size are those listed in that table; D and trimming were worked out from the DNA. Here the sample spans 80,000 or so clones, approximately 89% being singletons. The trim removed 4 bases at V and 3 bases at J, leaving 8 bases unmatched. The CDR3 extends over 17 amino acids. Germline V gene lookup returns CDR1 SEHNR and CDR2 FQNEAQ (reference sequence).

The source material was peripheral blood. The source of this sequence is a man aged 45-65 years with acute or convalescent COVID-19. The V gene is TRBV7-9, the J gene TRBJ2-2, with 10 bases matching TRBD1. DNA of the CDR3: TGTGCCAGCAGCTCCCGGTTCGGGACAGGGGACACCGGGGAGCTGTTTTTT. Its protein is CASSSRFGTGDTGELFF.